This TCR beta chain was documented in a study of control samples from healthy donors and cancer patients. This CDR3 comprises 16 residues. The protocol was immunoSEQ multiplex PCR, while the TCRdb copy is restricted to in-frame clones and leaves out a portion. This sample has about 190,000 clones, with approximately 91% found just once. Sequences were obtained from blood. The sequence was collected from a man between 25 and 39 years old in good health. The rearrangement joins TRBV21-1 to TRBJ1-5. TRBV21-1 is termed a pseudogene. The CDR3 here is CASSKCIIRGGQPQHF. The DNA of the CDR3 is TGTGCCAGCAGCAAATGTATCATAAGGGGAGGTCAGCCCCAGCATTTT.